This TCR beta chain was sequenced in a study of T cell responses to AZD1222 COVID-19 vaccine (dated by TCRdb to the early 2020s). With respect to the entire study: AZD1222 recipients with second doses at about 4 weeks or about 12 weeks were pooled, because spike-specific TCR depth and breadth did not differ between schedules. A total of 233 trial participants underwent TCR sequencing, of whom 207 received two doses of AZD1222 and about 25 received two doses of the MenACWY control vaccine. Trial participants were enrolled by age into subgroups of 18-55, 56-69 and 70-plus years, and about 150, 27 and 61 TCR-sequenced participants, respectively, were included in these subgroups. The paper's findings and limits, for the study overall: Nearly half of unique spike-specific TCRs reportedly recognized epitopes outside regions mutated in the B.1.351 and B.1.1.7 variants. After two AZD1222 doses, both the breadth and the depth of spike-specific TCRs were significantly higher than at day 0 and than in MenACWY recipients. The whole spike protein was spanned by vaccine-associated CD4 TCRs, and dominant responses were seen in regions 160-218 and 743-854. In the small 56-69-year group, the increase in depth fell short of significance, most likely because of low power. Conclusions about previously exposed vaccinees are limited, since just a handful of AZD1222 recipients were seropositive for SARS-CoV-2 at baseline. Most participants were white British and females outnumbered males, and the authors suggested that clonal diversity may have been underestimated. Because no samples from the day 14 peak response were available, repertoires could be characterized only after the peak T cell response.

V gives up 4 bases and J gives up 0 bases, and the segment between their germline ends measures 9 bases. The CDR3 numbers 15 residues from cysteine through phenylalanine. Of the read, only the CDR3 DNA is kept; its 45 bases are in frame from base 1. According to the germline V gene, CDR1 reads MGHDK and CDR2 reads SYGVNS. This specimen's time point label, interpreted: baseline before first vaccination. The vaccinee samples were drawn from two UK trials, COV001 and COV002, one of which was a single-blind randomized controlled phase 2/3 trial testing AZD1222 (ChAdOx1 nCoV-19) in healthy adults. For TCRbeta chain sequencing, PBMC samples from trial participants were taken at day 0 and at day 28 after the second dose. Worth noting for this clone: No cognate antigen has been identified for it. Nothing much larger sits one base from this clone, and base qualities are not available.

The CDR3 regions of human TCRbeta chains were analyzed by immunosequencing. From the authors' description of their analysis: TCRs in the repertoires were compared against a reference library of SARS-CoV-2-specific TCRs that had been generated with the MIRA antigen-specificity platform. Breadth was defined as the fraction of unique TCRs that were SARS-CoV-2-associated, and depth was defined as the fraction of total T cells that were SARS-CoV-2-associated. Using the MIRA data, each spike-specific TCR was mapped to the spike region that the TCR reacts to and placed in a CD4 or CD8 class. Log10-transformed breadth and depth values were compared by one-way ANOVA with Sidak's multiple comparisons tests. This is the immuneACCESS table as TCRdb keeps it, with only in-frame sequences that have V and J called. A part of the clones is gone; compared with another copy, unresolved V genes explain less than half, and the rest is unexplained. The V and J calls and clone size come from that table; D and trimming were worked out from the DNA. The sample table records approximately 180,000 clones; roughly nine tenths of these occur just once. The biggest ten clones account for around 2.9% of the sample.

Recombination joined TRBV25-1 with TRBJ1-4, with no reliable assignment of the D segment. The sequence was obtained from an adult in good health. The source was peripheral blood, collected on day 0 of AZD1222 vaccination. The nucleotide sequence reads TGTGCCAGCAGTGTGTTCTCTGCAACTAATGAAAAACTGTTTTTT. Its coded protein is CASSVFSATNEKLFF.